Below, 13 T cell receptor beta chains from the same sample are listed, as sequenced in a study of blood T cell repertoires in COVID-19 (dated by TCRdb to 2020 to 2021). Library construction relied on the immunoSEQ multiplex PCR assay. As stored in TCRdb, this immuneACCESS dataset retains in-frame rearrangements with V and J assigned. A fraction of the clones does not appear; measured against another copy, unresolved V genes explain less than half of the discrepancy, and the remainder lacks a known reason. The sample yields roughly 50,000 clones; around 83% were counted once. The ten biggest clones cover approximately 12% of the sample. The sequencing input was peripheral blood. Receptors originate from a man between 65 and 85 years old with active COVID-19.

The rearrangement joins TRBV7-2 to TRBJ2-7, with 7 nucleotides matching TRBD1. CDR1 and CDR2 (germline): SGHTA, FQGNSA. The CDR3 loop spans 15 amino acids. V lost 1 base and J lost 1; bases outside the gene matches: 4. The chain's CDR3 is CASSLDRGYSYEQYF. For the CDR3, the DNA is TGTGCCAGCAGCTTAGACAGGGGCTATTCCTACGAGCAGTACTTC.

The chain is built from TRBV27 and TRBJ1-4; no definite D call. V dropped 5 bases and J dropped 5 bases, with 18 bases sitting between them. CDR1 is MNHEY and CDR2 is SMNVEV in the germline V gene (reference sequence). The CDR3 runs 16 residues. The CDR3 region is CASSPLPGDGNEKLFF. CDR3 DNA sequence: TGTGCCAGCAGTCCCCTTCCCGGAGATGGGAATGAAAAACTGTTTTTT. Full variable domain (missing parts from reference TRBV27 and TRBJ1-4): EAQVTQNPRYLITVTGKKLTVTCSQNMNHEYMSWYRQDPGLGLRQIYYSMNVEVTDKGDVPEGYKVSRKEKRNFPLILESPSPNQTSLYFCASSPLPGDGNEKLFFGSGTQLSVL.

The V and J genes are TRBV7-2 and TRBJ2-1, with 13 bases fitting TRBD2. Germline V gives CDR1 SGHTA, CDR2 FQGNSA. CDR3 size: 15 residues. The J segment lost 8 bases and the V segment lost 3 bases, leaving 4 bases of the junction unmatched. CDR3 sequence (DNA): TGTGCCAGCAGCTTGGGACTAGCGGGACGGGATGAGCAGTTCTTC. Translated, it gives CASSLGLAGRDEQFF.

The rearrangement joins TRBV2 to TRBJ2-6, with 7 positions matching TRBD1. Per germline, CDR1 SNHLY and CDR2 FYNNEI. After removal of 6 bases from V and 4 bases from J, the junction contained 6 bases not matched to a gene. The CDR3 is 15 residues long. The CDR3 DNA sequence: TGTGCCAGCAGAGTAACAGGGGCGGGGGCCAACGTCCTGACTTTC. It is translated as CASRVTGAGANVLTF. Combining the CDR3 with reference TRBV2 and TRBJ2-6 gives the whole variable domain EPEVTQTPSHQVTQMGQEVILRCVPISNHLYFYWYRQILGQKVEFLVSFYNNEISEKSEIFDDQFSVERPDGSNFTLKIRSTKLEDSAMYFCASRVTGAGANVLTFGAGSRLTVL.

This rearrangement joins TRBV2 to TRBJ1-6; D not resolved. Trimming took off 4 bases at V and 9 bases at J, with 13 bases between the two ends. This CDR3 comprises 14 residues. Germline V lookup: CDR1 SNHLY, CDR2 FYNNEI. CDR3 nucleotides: TGTGCCAGCAGTGTTAACCCACTCGGTTCACCCCTCCACTTT. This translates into CASSVNPLGSPLHF.

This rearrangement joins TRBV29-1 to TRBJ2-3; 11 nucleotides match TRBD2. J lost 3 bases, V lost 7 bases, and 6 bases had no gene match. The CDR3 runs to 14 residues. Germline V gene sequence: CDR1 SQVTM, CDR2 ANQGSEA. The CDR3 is CSAIAGGLTDTQYF. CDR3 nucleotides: TGCAGCGCGATAGCGGGGGGGTTAACAGATACGCAGTATTTT.

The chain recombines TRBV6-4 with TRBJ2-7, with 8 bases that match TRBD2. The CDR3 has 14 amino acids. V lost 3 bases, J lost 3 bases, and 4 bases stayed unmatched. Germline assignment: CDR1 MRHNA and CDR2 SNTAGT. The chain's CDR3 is CASSEAGDNYEQYF. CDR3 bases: TGTGCCAGCAGTGAAGCGGGGGATAACTACGAGCAGTACTTC.

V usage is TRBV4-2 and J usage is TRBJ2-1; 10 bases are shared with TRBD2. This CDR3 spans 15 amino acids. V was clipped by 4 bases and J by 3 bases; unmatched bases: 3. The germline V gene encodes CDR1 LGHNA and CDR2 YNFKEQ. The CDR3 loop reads CASSPGLADYNEQFF. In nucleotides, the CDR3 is TGTGCCAGCAGCCCCGGACTAGCGGACTACAATGAGCAGTTCTTC.

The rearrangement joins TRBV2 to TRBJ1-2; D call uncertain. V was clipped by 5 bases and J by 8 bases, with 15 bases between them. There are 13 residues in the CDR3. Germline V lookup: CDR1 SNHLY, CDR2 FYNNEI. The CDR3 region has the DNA TGTGCCAGCAGTTTTTCGGGTCCTGGGGGCTACACCTTC. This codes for CASSFSGPGGYTF.

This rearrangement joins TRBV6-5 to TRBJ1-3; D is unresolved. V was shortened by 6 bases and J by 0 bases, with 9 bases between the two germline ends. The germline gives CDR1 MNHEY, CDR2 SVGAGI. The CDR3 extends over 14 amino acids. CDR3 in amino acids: CASRRGLSGNTIYF. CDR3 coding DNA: TGTGCCAGCAGACGGGGTCTCTCTGGAAACACCATATATTTT.

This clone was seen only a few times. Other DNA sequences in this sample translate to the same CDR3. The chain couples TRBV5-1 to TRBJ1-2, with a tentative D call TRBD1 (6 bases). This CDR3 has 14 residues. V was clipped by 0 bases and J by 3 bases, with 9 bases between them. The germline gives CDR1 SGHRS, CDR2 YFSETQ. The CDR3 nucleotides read TGCGCCAGCAGCTTGGAGGCAGGGGACTATGGCTACACCTTC. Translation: CASSLEAGDYGYTF.

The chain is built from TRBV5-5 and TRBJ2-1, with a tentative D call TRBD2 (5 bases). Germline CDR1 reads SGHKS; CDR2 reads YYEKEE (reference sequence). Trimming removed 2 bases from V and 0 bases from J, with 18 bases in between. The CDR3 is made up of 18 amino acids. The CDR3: CASSFTRTAWRSYNEQFF. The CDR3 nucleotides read TGTGCCAGCAGCTTTACTAGGACCGCGTGGCGCTCCTACAATGAGCAGTTCTTC.

The CDR3 here is CASSALGLQETQYF. The CDR3, as DNA: TGTGCCAGCAGCGCTCTTGGGCTTCAAGAGACCCAGTACTTC. The V gene is TRBV11-3, the J gene TRBJ2-5; D is ambiguous. V gave up 5 bases and J gave up 2 bases, with 12 bases separating them. The CDR3 is 14 residues long. Germline CDR1 reads SGHNT; CDR2 reads YENEEA.